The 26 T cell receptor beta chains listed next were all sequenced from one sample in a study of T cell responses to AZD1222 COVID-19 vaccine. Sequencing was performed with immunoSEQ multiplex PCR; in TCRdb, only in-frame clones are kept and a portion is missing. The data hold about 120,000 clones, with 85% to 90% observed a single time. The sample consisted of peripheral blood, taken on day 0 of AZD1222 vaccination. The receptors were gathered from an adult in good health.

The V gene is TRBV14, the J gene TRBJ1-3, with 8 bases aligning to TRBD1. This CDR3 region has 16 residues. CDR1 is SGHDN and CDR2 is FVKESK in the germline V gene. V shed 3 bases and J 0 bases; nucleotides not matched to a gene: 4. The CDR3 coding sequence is TGTGCCAGCAGCCACAGACAGGGGAGCTCTGGAAACACCATATATTTT. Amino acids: CASSHRQGSSGNTIYF.

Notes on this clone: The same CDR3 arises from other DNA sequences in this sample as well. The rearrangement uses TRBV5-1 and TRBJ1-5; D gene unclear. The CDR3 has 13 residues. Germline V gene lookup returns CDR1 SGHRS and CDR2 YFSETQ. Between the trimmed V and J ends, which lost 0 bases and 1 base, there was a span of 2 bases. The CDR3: CASSLDSNQPQHF. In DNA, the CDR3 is TGCGCCAGCAGCTTGGACAGCAATCAGCCCCAGCATTTT.

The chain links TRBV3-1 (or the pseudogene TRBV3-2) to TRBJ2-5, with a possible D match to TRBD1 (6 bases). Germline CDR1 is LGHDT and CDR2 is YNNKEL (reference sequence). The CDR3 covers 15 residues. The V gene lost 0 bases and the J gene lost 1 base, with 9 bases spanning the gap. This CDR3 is CASSQEMGAQETQYF. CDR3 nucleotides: TGTGCCAGCAGCCAAGAGATGGGGGCCCAAGAGACCCAGTACTTC.

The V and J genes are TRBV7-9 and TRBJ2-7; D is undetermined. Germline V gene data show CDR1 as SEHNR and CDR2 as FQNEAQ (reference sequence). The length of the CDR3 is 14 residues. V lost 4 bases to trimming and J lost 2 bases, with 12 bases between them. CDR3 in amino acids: CASSYEQTPYEQYF. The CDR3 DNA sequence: TGTGCCAGCAGCTATGAACAGACCCCCTACGAGCAGTACTTC.

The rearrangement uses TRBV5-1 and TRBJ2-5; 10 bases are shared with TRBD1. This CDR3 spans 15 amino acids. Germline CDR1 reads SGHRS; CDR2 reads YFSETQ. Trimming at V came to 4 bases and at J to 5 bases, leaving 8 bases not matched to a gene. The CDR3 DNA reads TGCGCCAGCAGCATCGGACAGGGGGGACGGGAGACCCAGTACTTC. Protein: CASSIGQGGRETQYF.

CDR3 residues: CASREPGDYGYTF. Written as DNA, the CDR3 is TGTGCCAGCAGGGAACCAGGGGACTATGGCTACACCTTC. This chain connects TRBV6-6 to TRBJ1-2; D is possibly TRBD1 (6 bases). Germline CDR1 is MNHNY and CDR2 is SVGAGI (reference sequence). The CDR3 spans 13 residues. V lost 6 bases to trimming and J lost 3 bases, with 11 bases between them.

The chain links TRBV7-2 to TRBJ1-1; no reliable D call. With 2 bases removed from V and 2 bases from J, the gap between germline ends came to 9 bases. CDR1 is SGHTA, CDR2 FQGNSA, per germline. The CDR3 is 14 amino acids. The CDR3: CASSLLAINTEAFF. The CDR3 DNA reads TGTGCCAGCAGCTTATTGGCAATCAACACTGAAGCTTTCTTT.

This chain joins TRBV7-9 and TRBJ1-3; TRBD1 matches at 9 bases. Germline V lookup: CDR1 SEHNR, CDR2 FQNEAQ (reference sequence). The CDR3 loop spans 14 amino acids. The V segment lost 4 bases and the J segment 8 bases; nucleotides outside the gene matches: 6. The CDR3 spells CASSSRTGEDTIYF. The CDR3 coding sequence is TGTGCCAGCAGCTCCCGGACAGGGGAAGACACCATATATTTT. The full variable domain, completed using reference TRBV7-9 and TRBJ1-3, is DTGVSQNPRHKITKRGQNVTFRCDPISEHNRLYWYRQTLGQGPEFLTYFQNEAQLEKSRLLSDRFSAERPKGSFSTLEIQRTEQGDSAMYLCASSSRTGEDTIYFGEGSWLTVV.

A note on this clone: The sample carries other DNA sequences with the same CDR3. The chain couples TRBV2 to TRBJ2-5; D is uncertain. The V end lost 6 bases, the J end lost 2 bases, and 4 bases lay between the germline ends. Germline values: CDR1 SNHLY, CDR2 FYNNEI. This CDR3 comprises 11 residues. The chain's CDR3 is CASSPQETQYF. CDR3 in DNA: TGTGCCAGCAGCCCTCAAGAGACCCAGTACTTC. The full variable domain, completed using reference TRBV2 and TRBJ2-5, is EPEVTQTPSHQVTQMGQEVILRCVPISNHLYFYWYRQILGQKVEFLVSFYNNEISEKSEIFDDQFSVERPDGSNFTLKIRSTKLEDSAMYFCASSPQETQYFGPGTRLLVL.

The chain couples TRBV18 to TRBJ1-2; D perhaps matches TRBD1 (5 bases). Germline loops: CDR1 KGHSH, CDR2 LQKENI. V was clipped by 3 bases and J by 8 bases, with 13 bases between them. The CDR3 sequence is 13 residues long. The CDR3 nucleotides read TGTGCCAGCTCACCGGACGGGGCAGTAGGCTACACCTTC. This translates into CASSPDGAVGYTF.

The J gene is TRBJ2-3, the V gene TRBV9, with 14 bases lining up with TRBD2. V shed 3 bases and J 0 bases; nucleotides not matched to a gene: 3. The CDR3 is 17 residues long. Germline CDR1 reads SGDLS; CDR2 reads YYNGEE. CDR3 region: CASSGGLAGASTDTQYF. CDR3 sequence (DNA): TGTGCCAGCAGCGGGGGACTAGCGGGGGCCAGCACAGATACGCAGTATTTT.

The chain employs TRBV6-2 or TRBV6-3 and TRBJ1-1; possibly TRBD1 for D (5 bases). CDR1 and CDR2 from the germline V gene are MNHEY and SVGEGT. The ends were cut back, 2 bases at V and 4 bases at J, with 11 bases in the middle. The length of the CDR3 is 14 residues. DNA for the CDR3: TGTGCCAGCAGTTACCCCCCAGGGTCCACTGAAGCTTTCTTT. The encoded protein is CASSYPPGSTEAFF.

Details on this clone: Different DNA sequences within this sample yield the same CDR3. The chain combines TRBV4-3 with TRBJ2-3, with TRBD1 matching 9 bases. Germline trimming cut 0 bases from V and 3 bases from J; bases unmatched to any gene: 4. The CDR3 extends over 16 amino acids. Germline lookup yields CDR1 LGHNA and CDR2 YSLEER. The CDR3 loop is CASSQDLGQGTDTQYF. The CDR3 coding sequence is TGCGCCAGCAGCCAAGATCTGGGACAGGGAACAGATACGCAGTATTTT.

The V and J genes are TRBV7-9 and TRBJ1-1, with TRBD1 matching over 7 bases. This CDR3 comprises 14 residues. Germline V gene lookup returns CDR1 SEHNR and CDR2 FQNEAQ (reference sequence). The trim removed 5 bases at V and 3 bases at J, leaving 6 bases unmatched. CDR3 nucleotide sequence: TGTGCCAGCAGCAGGGGACAGACCTACACTGAAGCTTTCTTT. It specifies CASSRGQTYTEAFF.

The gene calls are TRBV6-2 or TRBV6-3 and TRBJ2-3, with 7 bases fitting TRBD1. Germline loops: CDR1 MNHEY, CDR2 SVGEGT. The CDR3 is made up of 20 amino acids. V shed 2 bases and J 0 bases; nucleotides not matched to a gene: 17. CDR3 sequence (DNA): TGTGCCAGCAGTTACCCACAGGGGCGCTACAACCCGCCTAGCACAGATACGCAGTATTTT. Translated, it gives CASSYPQGRYNPPSTDTQYF.

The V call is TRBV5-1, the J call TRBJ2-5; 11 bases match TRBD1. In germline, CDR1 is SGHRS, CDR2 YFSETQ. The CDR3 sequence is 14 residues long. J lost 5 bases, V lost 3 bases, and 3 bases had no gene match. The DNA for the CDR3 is TGCGCCAGCAGCTGGACAGGGGGCGAGGAGACCCAGTACTTC. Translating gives CASSWTGGEETQYF.

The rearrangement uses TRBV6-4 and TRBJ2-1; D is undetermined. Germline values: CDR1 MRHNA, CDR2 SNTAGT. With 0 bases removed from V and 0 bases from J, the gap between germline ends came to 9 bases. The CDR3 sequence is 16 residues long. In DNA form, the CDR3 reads TGTGCCAGCAGTGACTCGCCGGCTAGCTCCTACAATGAGCAGTTCTTC. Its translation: CASSDSPASSYNEQFF.

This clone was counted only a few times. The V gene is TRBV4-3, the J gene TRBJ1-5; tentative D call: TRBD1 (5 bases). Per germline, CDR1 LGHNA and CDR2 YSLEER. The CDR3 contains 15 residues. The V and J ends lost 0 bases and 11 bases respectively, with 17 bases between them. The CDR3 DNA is TGCGCCAGCAGCCAAGATTTGGGGGGAGGCACGGCCCAGCATTTT. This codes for CASSQDLGGGTAQHF.

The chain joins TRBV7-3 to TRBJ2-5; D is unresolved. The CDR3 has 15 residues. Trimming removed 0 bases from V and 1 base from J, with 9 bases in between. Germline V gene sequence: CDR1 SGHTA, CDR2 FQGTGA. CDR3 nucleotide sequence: TGTGCCAGCAGCTTAACGGCAGGAAGCCAAGAGACCCAGTACTTC. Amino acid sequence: CASSLTAGSQETQYF.

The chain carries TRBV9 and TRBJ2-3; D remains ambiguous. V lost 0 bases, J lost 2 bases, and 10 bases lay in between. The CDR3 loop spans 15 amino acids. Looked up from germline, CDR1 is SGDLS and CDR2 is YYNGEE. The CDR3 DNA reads TGTGCCAGCAGCGTAGGAACTCTACCCACAGATACGCAGTATTTT. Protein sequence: CASSVGTLPTDTQYF.

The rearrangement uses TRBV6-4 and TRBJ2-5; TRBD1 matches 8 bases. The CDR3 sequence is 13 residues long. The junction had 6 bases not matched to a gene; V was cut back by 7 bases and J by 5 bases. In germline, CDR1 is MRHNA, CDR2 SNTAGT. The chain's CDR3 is CASNGQGMETQYF. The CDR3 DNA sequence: TGTGCCAGCAACGGACAGGGTATGGAGACCCAGTACTTC.

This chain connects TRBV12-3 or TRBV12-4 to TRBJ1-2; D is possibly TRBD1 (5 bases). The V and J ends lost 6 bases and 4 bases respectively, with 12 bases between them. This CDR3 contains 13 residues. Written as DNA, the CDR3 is TGTGCCAGCAGATCGGGGCCTCGCTATGGCTACACCTTC. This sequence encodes CASRSGPRYGYTF.

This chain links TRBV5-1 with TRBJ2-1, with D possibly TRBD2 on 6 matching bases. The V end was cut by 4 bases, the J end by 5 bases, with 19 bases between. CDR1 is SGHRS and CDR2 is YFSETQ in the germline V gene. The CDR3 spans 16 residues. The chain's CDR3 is CASSLASVQYDNEQFF. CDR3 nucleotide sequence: TGCGCCAGCAGCCTTGCTAGCGTACAATATGACAATGAGCAGTTCTTC.

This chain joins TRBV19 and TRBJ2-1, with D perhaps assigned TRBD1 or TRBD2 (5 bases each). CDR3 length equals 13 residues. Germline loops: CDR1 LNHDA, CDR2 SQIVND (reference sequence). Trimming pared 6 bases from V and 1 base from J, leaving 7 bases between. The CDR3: CASSGASYNEQFF. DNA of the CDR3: TGTGCCAGTAGCGGGGCATCCTACAATGAGCAGTTCTTC.

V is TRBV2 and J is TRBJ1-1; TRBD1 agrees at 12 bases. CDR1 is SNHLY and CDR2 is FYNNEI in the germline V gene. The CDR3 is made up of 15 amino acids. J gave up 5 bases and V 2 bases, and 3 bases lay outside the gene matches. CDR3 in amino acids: CASSERDRGRTEAFF. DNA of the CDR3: TGTGCCAGCAGTGAAAGGGACAGGGGGCGAACTGAAGCTTTCTTT. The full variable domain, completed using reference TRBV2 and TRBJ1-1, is EPEVTQTPSHQVTQMGQEVILRCVPISNHLYFYWYRQILGQKVEFLVSFYNNEISEKSEIFDDQFSVERPDGSNFTLKIRSTKLEDSAMYFCASSERDRGRTEAFFGQGTRLTVV.

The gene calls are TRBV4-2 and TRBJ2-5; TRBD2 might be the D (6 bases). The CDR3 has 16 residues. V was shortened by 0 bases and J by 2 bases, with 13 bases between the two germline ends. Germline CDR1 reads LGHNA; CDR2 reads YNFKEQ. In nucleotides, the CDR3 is TGTGCCAGCAGCCAAGAAGGAGCTAGCGTTCAAGAGACCCAGTACTTC. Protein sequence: CASSQEGASVQETQYF.